This record concerns one T cell receptor beta chain sequence. A single count supports this clone. Its target antigen remains unknown. No base quality information exists; no much larger clone differs at one position. This record belongs to a study of cytomegalovirus exposure and HLA in healthy donors (dated by TCRdb to between 2016 and 2019). The study in broad terms: According to an earlier analysis of several hundred of the donors, 150 million to 200 million T cells yielded over 90 million unique TCR beta sequences and about 280 Gb of sequence data. About 300 gigabases of sequencing data and 75 million to 85 million unique TCR sequences made up an early release that covered over 550 HLA-typed donors. Among under 450 genotyped donors of the cohort, an average of approximately 250,000 unique TCR beta nucleotide sequences were sequenced per donor, roughly 18% of them non-productive. A later genetic analysis took genome-wide SNP genotypes for 398 of the 666 donors and used that subset as a discovery cohort. High-throughput TCR immunosequencing, statistical association of individual TCRs with disease status, and machine learning were combined to predict cytomegalovirus infection status. The study profiled the T cell repertoires of approximately 700 subjects by immunosequencing and related them to cytomegalovirus serostatus. Every repertoire in the discovery cohort had been generated on one and the same sequencing platform. The study was designed to test whether signatures of past pathogen exposure could be identified by cataloging public T cell receptors. The number of typed donors differed by locus: about 620-630 for A, B, C, DRB1 and DQB1; 522 for DQA1; 600 to 610 for DPA1; and about 450 for DPB1. The later analysis used no new phenotypic data to find candidate immune exposures, relying instead on TCR beta sequences and their occurrence across donors. HLA typing included class I and class II loci at four-digit resolution. Among the roughly 390 genotyped donors, around 81% belonged to the genetic ancestry cluster associated with self-reported Caucasian donors. To decide whether each TCR beta V gene segment behaved as functional or pseudogenic, an earlier analysis of some 600 of the donors relied on high-throughput TCR beta sequencing. A later analysis re-examined previously published TCR beta repertoires from over 500 donors and added high-resolution HLA genotyping to investigate patterns of TCR occurrence. Four to six DR-DQ haplotypes were handled as single units for association and clustering, since linkage in the cohort was strong. Alongside the repertoire data, information on donor age, sex, ethnicity and CMV serostatus was compiled. In addition to the first cohort of several hundred subjects, a separate validation cohort of 100 to 150 different subjects was used.

The cohort was made up of roughly 670 healthy bone marrow donors. At the time of sampling, every cohort member was nominally healthy, though immune exposures that went unrecorded were likely present. The donor was CMV seronegative and was included in the group of around 320 seronegative cohort members. Every donor gave a peripheral blood sample, and the peripheral blood mononuclear cells from that sample were used for TCR beta sequencing. Genomic DNA was extracted from the blood cell samples with the Qiagen DNeasy Blood Extraction Kit. Library preparation was by the immunoSEQ multiplex PCR assay. A mixture of 60 forward primers for TCR Vbeta segments and 13 reverse primers for TCR Jbeta segments was used in the multiplex PCR. A multiplex PCR assay on genomic DNA amplified the CDR3 region of rearranged TCR beta genes. On the Illumina HiSeq System, the amplified TCR beta libraries were sequenced as 87-base-pair reads. Concerning the study's data processing: Across the roughly 670 repertoires, a later analysis counted tens of millions of unique TCR beta chains, roughly 11 million of which were shared by at least two donors. A nearest-neighbor algorithm error-corrected the raw reads and collapsed the reads into unique sequences, merging closely related sequences to remove PCR and sequencing errors. CDR3 sequences were aligned to IMGT reference sequences to assign V, D and J gene segments. For a sequence to be retained, at least a six-nucleotide match to both a V gene segment and a J gene segment was required. Rearrangements were classified as productive when the CDR3 lacked stop codons and remained in frame with V and J, and all other rearrangements were classified as non-productive. CDR3 was defined by IMGT convention, running from the second conserved V-encoded cysteine to the conserved J-encoded phenylalanine. The earlier analysis of about 500 of the donors excluded sequences that lacked an unambiguous match to a single V gene segment. In an earlier analysis of roughly 600 of the donors, a V segment was called functional when productive rearrangements were above 56.7%, and segregating when the standard deviation between donors exceeded 5%. A statistical classification framework was built to diagnose cytomegalovirus status from the catalog of TCR beta chain sequences. A later analysis assigned V and J genes by comparing TCR nucleotide sequences with IMGT/GENE-DB human TR gene sequences. The TCRdist pipeline was used in a later analysis to assign CDR3 sequences and most-parsimonious VDJ recombination scenarios. In a later analysis, every TCR beta chain was defined by the combination of its CDR3 amino acid sequence and its V-gene family, and reads without a unique V-gene family were dropped. In a later analysis, fewer than 600 highly shared, low-generation-probability nucleotide sequences were removed to address suspected cross-contamination and a sequencing artifact. In a later analysis, a clonal expansion index was calculated for each public chain from normalized within-repertoire ranks of inferred template counts. A later analysis computed generation probabilities with a VDJ recombination model fitted to out-of-frame rearrangements, and checked the results against IGoR. A later analysis scored TCR-TCR, TCR-HLA and TCR-CMV co-occurrence with hypergeometric tests, applying a repertoire-size bias correction to TCR pairs. False discovery rates were estimated in a later analysis by permuting HLA or CMV assignments 20 times. A later analysis grouped co-occurring TCRs with DBSCAN, adding TCRdist sequence similarity when clustering within HLA-allele-positive subsets. Repertoires with fewer than 30,000 or more than 120,000 public chains were left out of co-occurrence clustering, as were about five repertoires with anomalous nucleotide sharing. Imported from immuneACCESS, the table was reduced by TCRdb to in-frame sequences with V and J called. These copies leave out some clones; in studies compared against another copy, an unresolved V gene accounts for under half, and the cause of the remainder is not known. V and J calls and clone size come straight from that table; D and trimming were deduced from the DNA. Here the sample has 140,000 or so clones; roughly three fifths occur a single time. The ten top clones hold approximately 1.8% of the sample.

The germline V gene gives CDR1 as SGHTA and CDR2 as FQGTGA. A distance of 11 bases separates the germline ends of V and J, which lose 2 bases and 2 bases respectively. From the cysteine through the phenylalanine, the CDR3 covers 15 amino acids. Of all the DNA, just the CDR3 is kept, 45 bases in frame from base 1. What the work shows at the level of the full study, not this receptor alone: Because counts were too low, some 17 rarely observed V segments, including chromosome 9 orphons, were excluded from the earlier analysis of around 640 of the donors. It was suggested by the authors that the approach could potentially be generalized to other disease states and immunological phenotypes. When HLA alleles, especially DR and DQ, strongly co-occurred, TCR associations were difficult to assign to individual alleles. While some public TCRs were present in many individuals, most TCR sequences turned up only very rarely across donors. In an earlier analysis of around 600 of the donors, most TCR beta V segments appeared in productive rearrangements about 90% or about 30% of the time, broadly matching IMGT annotations. A later analysis reported that several top co-occurrence clusters appeared linked to parvovirus B19, influenza, CMV and Epstein-Barr virus. Because the 87-base-pair reads could not distinguish some IMGT-functional V segments, including TRBV6-2 and TRBV6-3, those segments were excluded. In a later analysis, TCR association rates were found to vary across HLA loci, with the most associated TCRs seen for DRB1 alleles and the fewest for HLA-C alleles. According to a later analysis, most CMV-associated TCR beta chains appeared to be HLA-restricted, and the HLA associations seemed to be driven largely by CMV exposure. A cluster of highly shared sequence variants was judged likely to represent a technical artifact of the sequencing pipeline. In the study, about 150 TCR beta chains were listed as associated with cytomegalovirus. Correlated functional status among segregating V segments might be attributable to linkage disequilibrium, but an unknown experimental factor could not be ruled out. In vitro tests confirmed that a few of the cytomegalovirus-associated TCR beta chains recognize cytomegalovirus antigens. The classifier was reported to diagnose cytomegalovirus status with high specificity and sensitivity in both the original and validation cohorts. Compared with equally common non-associated chains, HLA-associated TCR beta chains in a later analysis were more clonally expanded and had lower generation probabilities. An association between a missense DCLRE1C variant and V-gene and J-gene trimming of TCR beta chains was found in a later genetic analysis and replicated in an independent cohort. At a false discovery rate of 0.05, a later analysis linked 15,000 to 20,000 TCR beta sequences to specific HLA alleles. A further reported finding was that TCR beta sequences accurately predicted the HLA-A and HLA-B alleles for most subjects in the first cohort. In a later genetic analysis, fewer N-insertions in productive TCRs were reported among donors in an Asian-associated ancestry cluster than the roughly 700-donor mean. HLA typing was unavailable for some donors at each locus, so association tests used only the typed subset. For the cohort, immune exposure information was limited to CMV serostatus. This cohort had only TCR beta chains sequenced, and the lack of alpha or paired-chain data limited which features could be detected. Presence/absence analyses assumed roughly uniform sequencing depth across donors, an assumption that may not hold.

Input material: PBMCs. This chain is built from TRBV7-3 and TRBJ2-3; TRBD1 might be the D gene, on 6 matching bases. This clonotype originated in a male donor in good health and CMV-seronegative. The bases are TGTGCCAGCAGCTTACCGGACAGACTCACAGATACGCAGTATTTT. Its translation is CASSLPDRLTDTQYF.